This T cell receptor beta chain was sequenced during a study of beta chain features in type 1 diabetes. Sequenced material consisted of expressed TCRB transcripts (all of the isolated RNA was reverse transcribed). Clones were sequenced by immunoSEQ multiplex PCR, and TCRdb holds only the in-frame ones, with some missing. The repertoire holds approximately 250,000 clones, with approximately 24% as singletons. The length of the CDR3 is 15 residues. Germline loops: CDR1 SGHTA, CDR2 FQGNSA. Trimming shortened V by 1 base and J by 0 bases, and 9 bases separated the two germline ends. Note on this clone: What it binds is unknown.

Overall study results and limits: Because the template was cDNA, high-expressing cells might be over-represented. Significant though moderate, a shortening of TCRB CDR3s appeared in all four CD4+ subsets of Type 1 diabetes patients.

The gene calls are TRBV7-2 and TRBJ1-1; TRBD1 is a possible D gene (6 bases). Sequencing input: naive CD4+ T cells from blood. The receptor comes from a woman in her twenties or thirties with type 1 diabetes. The CDR3 reads CASSLGGPMNTEAFF. The CDR3 DNA sequence: TGTGCCAGCAGCTTAGGGGGGCCGATGAACACTGAAGCTTTCTTT.